The 20 T cell receptor beta chains below were found in one sample sequenced in a study of T-cell reconstitution after alpha-beta-depleted transplantation in children. Unique molecular identifiers were built into the TCRbeta library. TCRdb re-called the PCR reads with MiXCR, one entry per CDR3 protein. Counted here are 90,000 to 130,000 distinct CDR3 sequences, about a tenth occurring once; the ten biggest clones make up approximately 7.9%. The sample consisted of PBMCs from the stem cell graft donor, taken from the stem cell graft. Receptor source: a human donor who donated a stem cell graft to a child with acute lymphoblastic leukemia.

This clonotype was seen ten or more times. The V and J genes are TRBV28 and TRBJ2-5, with D hard to call. The CDR3 loop spans 11 amino acids. CDR1 and CDR2 (germline): MDHEN, SYDVKM. The V end was cut by 5 bases, the J end by 6 bases, with 7 bases between. This CDR3 is CASSLKKTQYF. The CDR3 coding sequence is TGTGCCAGCAGTCTGAAGAAGACCCAGTACTTC.

This clonotype was seen ten or more times. V gene TRBV7-2 combines with J gene TRBJ2-1, with 8 bases matching TRBD2. Trimming at V came to 7 bases and at J to 0 bases, leaving 8 bases not matched to a gene. The length of the CDR3 is 16 residues. CDR1 is SGHTA, CDR2 FQGNSA, per germline. The CDR3 DNA sequence: TGTGCCAGCAACCGACGGGAGGGGCCCTCCTACAATGAGCAGTTCTTC. This encodes CASNRREGPSYNEQFF.

The chain couples TRBV4-3 to TRBJ1-1; D not resolved. CDR1 is LGHNA and CDR2 is YSLEER in the germline V gene. The CDR3 contains 18 residues. The ends were cut back, 0 bases at V and 3 bases at J, with 20 bases in the middle. In DNA, the CDR3 is TGCGCCAGCAGCCAAGATTGGAATAAGGCACGCAGAGACACTGAAGCTTTCTTT. Translated, it gives CASSQDWNKARRDTEAFF.

The table lists this clonotype with many counts. The chain couples TRBV27 to TRBJ2-3; D perhaps matches TRBD2 (5 bases). This CDR3 has 17 residues. Germline values: CDR1 MNHEY, CDR2 SMNVEV (reference sequence). V dropped 10 bases and J dropped 0 bases, with 23 bases sitting between them. Written as DNA, the CDR3 is TGTGCCACGGCGGAGGTCGCCGGACGACTTAGCACAGATACGCAGTATTTT. Its protein is CATAEVAGRLSTDTQYF.

Only a few counts were recorded for this clonotype. V is TRBV18 and J is TRBJ2-5; weak D call: TRBD2 (5 bases). Looked up from germline, CDR1 is KGHSH and CDR2 is LQKENI. This CDR3 has 15 residues. V gave up 2 bases and J gave up 2 bases, with 12 bases separating them. The CDR3 protein is CASSPGRVLQETQYF. The CDR3, as DNA: TGTGCCAGCTCACCAGGGAGAGTCCTACAAGAGACCCAGTACTTC.

This clonotype was recorded many times. This sequence joins TRBV6-2 or TRBV6-3 and TRBJ2-1; D uncertain. Germline assignment: CDR1 MNHEY and CDR2 SVGEGT. This CDR3 spans 12 amino acids. V was cut by 6 bases and J by 5 bases, with 8 bases left in between. The DNA for the CDR3 is TGTGCCAGCAGCCCCAAAAACAATGAGCAGTTCTTC. This gives the protein CASSPKNNEQFF.

Comment on this clonotype: A much larger clone sits a single nucleotide away, making a read error possible. The rearrangement joins TRBV20-1 to TRBJ1-5; D unclear. V was cut by 1 base and J by 0 bases, with 10 bases left in between. The length of the CDR3 is 15 residues. Germline CDR1 reads DFQATT; CDR2 reads SNEGSKA (reference sequence). The CDR3 nucleotides read TGCAGTGCTAGAGGACCTAACTATAGCAATCAGCCCCAGCATTTT. Its protein product is CSARGPNYSNQPQHF.

This clonotype was detected many times. The V and J genes are TRBV5-6 and TRBJ2-7, with a tentative D call TRBD2 (5 bases). Looked up from germline, CDR1 is SGHDT and CDR2 is YYEEEE. The V gene lost 4 bases and the J gene lost 0 bases, with 14 bases spanning the gap. The CDR3 is made up of 15 amino acids. In DNA form, the CDR3 reads TGTGCCAGCAGCCTGAGGGTCGGCGTCTCCTACGAGCAGTACTTC. This translates into CASSLRVGVSYEQYF.

This chain joins TRBV12-3 or TRBV12-4 and TRBJ1-5; 10 nucleotides align to TRBD1. The CDR3 spans 16 residues. V dropped 3 bases and J dropped 5; count of bases not matched to a gene: 7. The CDR3 spells CASSLGSGTGDQPQHF. The DNA for the CDR3 is TGTGCCAGCAGTTTGGGGTCCGGGACAGGGGATCAGCCCCAGCATTTT.

In its sample, this clonotype was seen many times. The chain links TRBV15 to TRBJ2-7; 8 positions match TRBD1. CDR3 size: 15 residues. V was pared by 5 bases and J by 2 bases, with 8 bases of the junction left unmatched. Germline V CDR1 and CDR2: LNHNV, YYDKDF (reference sequence). CDR3 region: CATSRPGTGTYEQYF. DNA of the CDR3: TGTGCCACCAGCCGCCCCGGGACAGGTACCTACGAGCAGTACTTC.

At least ten counts were recorded for this clonotype. DNA for the CDR3: TGTGCCAGCAGCCCAGCCGGGACAGGGGGCAGTGAGCAGTACTTC. Its protein product is CASSPAGTGGSEQYF. The chain employs TRBV12-3 or TRBV12-4 and TRBJ2-7, with TRBD1 matching over 12 bases. This CDR3 has 15 residues. The V gene end was trimmed by 6 bases and the J gene end by 7 bases; junction bases not matched to a gene: 10.

This clonotype was found many times. J is TRBJ1-2 and V is TRBV6-5; D remains unclear. Trimming removed 0 bases from V and 1 base from J, with 12 bases in between. Germline-derived CDR1 and CDR2 are MNHEY and SVGAGI. This CDR3 comprises 16 residues. CDR3 DNA: TGTGCCAGCAGTTACTCGATCGAGGTCGGTAACTATGGCTACACCTTC. This translates into CASSYSIEVGNYGYTF.

This sequence joins TRBV2 and TRBJ2-1, with 8 nucleotides matching TRBD1. The CDR3 is made up of 19 amino acids. The germline V gene encodes CDR1 SNHLY and CDR2 FYNNEI. The CDR3 DNA reads as TGTACCTTCAGTTTAGAGATCATTGTCCGAGCAGGGGGCAGGGATGAGCAGTTCTTC. Translated, it gives CTFSLEIIVRAGGRDEQFF.

There are many counts of this clonotype. The chain recombines TRBV6-2 or TRBV6-3 with TRBJ2-2, with no clear D. Looked up from germline, CDR1 is MNHEY and CDR2 is SVGEGT. Trimming took off 10 bases at V and 0 bases at J, with 12 bases between the two ends. This CDR3 has 14 amino acids. This chain's CDR3 is CATLAGTNTGELFF. The CDR3 DNA sequence: TGTGCCACCCTCGCCGGCACGAACACCGGGGAGCTGTTTTTT.

At least ten counts were recorded for this clonotype. The chain uses TRBV12-3 or TRBV12-4 and TRBJ1-6; no clear D gene. This CDR3 contains 14 residues. V was clipped by 0 bases and J by 6 bases, with 6 bases between them. As DNA, the CDR3 is TGTGCCAGCAGTTTAGCGGGAAGTAATTCACCCCTCCACTTT. As protein: CASSLAGSNSPLHF.

This clonotype was counted at least ten times. V is TRBV15 and J is TRBJ2-5, with D possibly being TRBD2 (7 bases). The V end was cut by 5 bases, the J end by 5 bases, with 18 bases between. Germline-derived CDR1 and CDR2 are LNHNV and YYDKDF (reference sequence). This CDR3 comprises 15 residues. CDR3 sequence reads: CATSAGEGVGETQYF. The CDR3 DNA sequence: TGTGCCACCAGCGCGGGGGAGGGGGTAGGGGAGACCCAGTACTTC.

About this clonotype itself: A much more abundant neighbour one base away suggests this may be a read error. The gene calls are TRBV3-1 and TRBJ1-5; perhaps TRBD1 as D (5 bases). V lost 2 bases, J lost 0 bases, and 14 bases lay in between. Germline lookup yields CDR1 LGHDT and CDR2 YNNKEL (reference sequence). The CDR3 runs 17 residues. The DNA for the CDR3 is TGTGCCAGCAGCCAACTGGCTTTCGGGACTAGCAATCAGCCCCAGCATTTT. It yields the protein CASSQLAFGTSNQPQHF.

In this sample, this clonotype turned up many times. The V call is TRBV5-1, the J call TRBJ1-4, with D unresolved. Trimming took off 4 bases at V and 5 bases at J, with 15 bases between the two ends. This CDR3 has 15 amino acids. The germline V gene encodes CDR1 SGHRS and CDR2 YFSETQ. The CDR3 bases are TGCGCCAGCAGCCTCCGGGAGGGAGGGAATGAAAAACTGTTTTTT. As protein: CASSLREGGNEKLFF.

The table lists this clonotype with many counts. The gene calls are TRBV5-1 and TRBJ1-2; D is unclear. This CDR3 is built from 11 residues. The germline V and J ends were trimmed by 7 bases and 8 bases, with 12 bases remaining between them. Germline lookup yields CDR1 SGHRS and CDR2 YFSETQ. The CDR3 DNA reads as TGCGCCAGCCTAGGACCTTACGGCTACACCTTC. This sequence encodes CASLGPYGYTF.

In its sample, this clonotype was seen many times. The rearrangement links TRBV7-6 to TRBJ2-2; D may correspond to TRBD1 or TRBD2 (5 bases each). Germline CDR1 and CDR2: SGHVS and FNYEAQ. Between the trimmed V and J ends, which lost 1 base and 8 bases, there was a span of 17 bases. The CDR3 extends over 16 amino acids. Here the CDR3 reads CASSLVGPGPGGELFF. CDR3 sequence (DNA): TGTGCCAGCAGCTTAGTGGGACCAGGGCCTGGGGGGGAGCTGTTTTTT.